Sequencing of this TCR beta chain was carried out in a study of cytomegalovirus exposure and HLA in healthy donors. Regarding this clone: Its specificity is not known.

V gave up 6 bases and J gave up 2 bases, with 16 bases separating them. The CDR3 is made up of 15 amino acids. Germline CDR1 is MNHNS and CDR2 is SASEGT. General observations from the study: Presence/absence analyses assumed roughly uniform sequencing depth across donors, which may not hold.

PCR employed 60 Vbeta and 13 Jbeta primers. Sequencing was performed with immunoSEQ multiplex PCR; in TCRdb, only in-frame clones are kept and a portion is missing. The table lists some 130,000 clones, 70% to 80% of them singletons. The sequence was obtained from a man aged 40-49 years in good health and CMV-seropositive. This chain links TRBV6-1 with TRBJ1-1, with D tentatively TRBD1 (6 bases). Source material: PBMCs. CDR3 nucleotide sequence: TGTGCCAGCAGGCCCAAGGGGGGGGGAAACACTGAAGCTTTCTTT. Encoded protein: CASRPKGGGNTEAFF.